These 14 T cell receptor beta chains originate from one sample sequenced in a study of blood T cells in healthy people across ages. Then a second PCR, running roughly 7 to 12 cycles, was carried out with a sample-barcoded 5' primer and a J-beta primer mix. Each CDR3 protein gets one entry after TCRdb re-called the 5' RACE reads with MiXCR. The sample holds 650,000 to 700,000 distinct CDR3 sequences, over 40% seen once. Sequenced material: blood. The receptors derive from a woman of 80 years or more in good health.

V gene TRBV5-1 combines with J gene TRBJ1-1, with D uncertain. The length of the CDR3 is 13 residues. Germline CDR1 is SGHRS and CDR2 is YFSETQ. Trimming cost V 8 bases and J 0 bases, with 11 bases left between them. CDR3 sequence (DNA): TGCGCCAGTAAGGAGGTTATGAACACTGAAGCTTTCTTT. This codes for CASKEVMNTEAFF.

J is TRBJ2-3 and V is TRBV5-1, with 12 bases that match TRBD2. The CDR3 loop spans 16 amino acids. V gave up 4 bases and J gave up 5 bases; unmatched junction bases: 8. The V gene's germline CDR1 is SGHRS and CDR2 YFSETQ. In DNA, the CDR3 is TGCGCCAGCAGCCAACTAGCGGGGGGAATCGGAGATACGCAGTATTTT. It specifies CASSQLAGGIGDTQYF.

This clonotype was observed a few times. One end of the junction is discordant with germline, which a read error may explain. The V call is TRBV29-1, the J call TRBJ2-1; either TRBD1 or TRBD2 may supply D (5 bases each). This CDR3 has 14 residues. CDR1 SQVTM and CDR2 ANQGSEA come from the germline V gene. CDR3 loop: CGVAGGVGYNEQFF. CDR3 coding DNA: TGCGGCGTTGCTGGGGGTGTGGGCTACAATGAGCAGTTCTTC.

In DNA form, the CDR3 reads TGCAGTGCCGACATAGCGGGAGCCTTCCACAATGAGCAGTTCTTC. It is translated as CSADIAGAFHNEQFF. V and J are TRBV20-1 and TRBJ2-1, with 9 positions matching TRBD2. The germline V gene encodes CDR1 DFQATT and CDR2 SNEGSKA (reference sequence). The junction had 11 bases not matched to a gene; V was cut back by 6 bases and J by 5 bases. The CDR3 consists of 15 residues.

This clonotype has a handful of counts. The rearrangement uses TRBV6-1 and TRBJ1-2, with TRBD1 matching over 9 bases. This CDR3 comprises 12 residues. Germline trimming cut 6 bases from V and 8 bases from J; bases unmatched to any gene: 4. CDR1 is MNHNS, CDR2 SASEGT, per germline. The CDR3 spells CASRGQGGGYTF. CDR3 nucleotides: TGTGCCAGCAGGGGACAGGGAGGCGGCTACACCTTC.

As to this clonotype: A much larger clone is a single base away; this may be a read error. This rearrangement joins TRBV20-1 to TRBJ2-5; 7 nucleotides match TRBD1. V trimming: 5 bases; J trimming: 2 bases; junction bases outside the gene matches: 8. The CDR3 runs to 14 residues. Looked up from germline, CDR1 is DFQATT and CDR2 is SNEGSKA (reference sequence). As DNA, the CDR3 is TGCAGTGCTCCAAGACCGGGACAGCAAGAGACCCAGTACTTC. The encoded protein is CSAPRPGQQETQYF.

This clonotype appeared many times. This rearrangement joins TRBV5-1 to TRBJ2-7; D not certain. The CDR3 sequence is 14 residues long. Germline V CDR1 and CDR2: SGHRS, YFSETQ. The V gene lost 1 base and the J gene lost 3 bases, with 11 bases spanning the gap. DNA for the CDR3: TGCGCCAGCAGCTTGAGGTCAGCCGGCTACGAGCAGTACTTC. This sequence encodes CASSLRSAGYEQYF.

Only a few counts were recorded for this clonotype. The CDR3 DNA is TGCAGTGCTAGGGATCGGCTATACACCGGGGAGCTGTTTTTT. It codes for CSARDRLYTGELFF. The chain recombines TRBV20-1 with TRBJ2-2, with unresolved D. Germline-derived CDR1 and CDR2 are DFQATT and SNEGSKA (reference sequence). Trimming removed 3 bases at V and 3 bases at J, with 11 bases between. The CDR3 sequence is 14 residues long.

V is TRBV30 and J is TRBJ2-2; D is unresolved. Trimming cost V 2 bases and J 6 bases, with 10 bases left between them. CDR1 is GTSNPN and CDR2 is SVGIG in the germline V gene (reference sequence). The CDR3 loop spans 13 amino acids. The CDR3 loop is CAWSSLSAGELFF. DNA for the CDR3: TGTGCCTGGAGTTCCCTTTCTGCCGGGGAGCTGTTTTTT.

About this clonotype itself: A much larger clonotype is one base distant, so this may be a read error. The rearrangement links TRBV28 to TRBJ2-1, with D possibly TRBD2 on 5 matching bases. The CDR3 is 15 residues long. Germline V gene lookup returns CDR1 MDHEN and CDR2 SYDVKM. CDR3 nucleotide sequence: TGTGTCAGCAGTCTCCCGAGGGTATCCTACAATGAGCAGTTCTTC. Translated, it gives CVSSLPRVSYNEQFF.

This clonotype was counted many times. V and J are TRBV10-3 and TRBJ1-1, with D maybe TRBD1 (6 bases). Germline V gives CDR1 ENHRY, CDR2 SYGVKD. V lost 7 bases to trimming and J lost 7 bases, with 16 bases between them. The CDR3 length is 13 residues. The CDR3 coding sequence is TGTGCCATCAAGGAAGGGGGGGAAAGTGAAGCTTTCTTT. It codes for CAIKEGGESEAFF.

This sequence joins TRBV4-1 and TRBJ1-2; D is unclear. CDR1 and CDR2 (germline): MGHRA, YSYEKL. The CDR3 extends over 15 amino acids. Trimming took 1 base from V and 4 from J, leaving 13 bases between them. The CDR3: CASSQGEVTGYGYTF. In DNA form, the CDR3 reads TGCGCCAGCAGCCAAGGGGAGGTGACCGGCTATGGCTACACCTTC.

About this clonotype: A read error may explain this, as a much larger clone is one base away. The CDR3 DNA follows: TGTGCCAGCAGTTTTCAGGGGCTCGACAATGAGCAGTTCTTC. It yields the protein CASSFQGLDNEQFF. This sequence joins TRBV28 and TRBJ2-1, with TRBD1 as a possible D gene (6 bases). Germline lookup yields CDR1 MDHEN and CDR2 SYDVKM. The CDR3 loop spans 14 amino acids. V was shortened by 3 bases and J by 5 bases, with 11 bases between the two germline ends.

This clonotype came up a few times. The V gene is TRBV28, the J gene TRBJ2-1, with TRBD2 matching 10 bases. Germline CDR1 is MDHEN and CDR2 is SYDVKM. The CDR3 length is 13 residues. V gave up 9 bases and J gave up 8 bases; unmatched junction bases: 7. The CDR3 region is CASLAGVTYEQFF. CDR3 DNA: TGTGCCAGTCTAGCGGGAGTAACGTATGAGCAGTTCTTC.